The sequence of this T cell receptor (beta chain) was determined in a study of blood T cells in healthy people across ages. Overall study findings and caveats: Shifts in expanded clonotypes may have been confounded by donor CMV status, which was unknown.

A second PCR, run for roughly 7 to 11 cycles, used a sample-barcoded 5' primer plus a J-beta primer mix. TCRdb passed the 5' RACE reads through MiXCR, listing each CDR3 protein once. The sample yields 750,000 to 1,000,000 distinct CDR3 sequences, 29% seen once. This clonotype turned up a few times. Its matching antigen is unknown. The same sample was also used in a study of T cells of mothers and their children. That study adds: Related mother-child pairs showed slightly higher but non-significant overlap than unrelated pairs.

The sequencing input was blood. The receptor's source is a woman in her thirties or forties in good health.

The CDR3 loop reads CSARTGGHEQYF. The DNA for the CDR3 is TGCAGTGCTAGGACAGGGGGCCACGAGCAGTACTTC. J is TRBJ2-5 and V is TRBV20-1; TRBD1 matches 10 bases. TRBJ2-7 explains the end of the DNA better; the J call may be wrong. The CDR3 consists of 12 residues. Germline V CDR1 and CDR2: DFQATT, SNEGSKA (reference sequence).